The rows below give T cell receptor beta chains drawn from one sample of a study of blood T cells in healthy people across ages. TCRdb re-analysed the 5' RACE reads in MiXCR, keeping a single row per CDR3 protein. The repertoire consists of 500,000 to 550,000 distinct CDR3 sequences, with less than 25% occurring once and the leading ten covering 8.5% to 9.5%. The same sample was also used in a study of T cells of mothers and their children.

Sequencing was performed on blood. The receptors were gathered from a boy aged 10-17 years in good health. Both conserved end residues are part of each CDR3. D genes are given only for firm matches. Size tells how often a clone was seen (once, few, many) or the class of an expanded clone, and some rows leave it out.

>.|.|TRBJ2-1|TRBV6-2/TRBV6-3
TGTGCCAGCAGAACCCTAGCGTCTGGCTACAATGAGCAGTTCTTC
CASRTLASGYNEQFF
>few|.|TRBJ1-6|TRBV21-1
TGTGCCAGCAGCAACGGCAGCAGTAATTCACCCCTCCACTTT
CASSNGSSNSPLHF
>few|TRBD2|TRBJ2-7|TRBV4-3
TGCGCCAGCAGCCAAGATGAGGGGCTAGCGGGTACCTACGAGCAGTACTTC
CASSQDEGLAGTYEQYF
>.|TRBD2|TRBJ2-2|TRBV6-6
TGTGCCGGCAGTTACTCTAGCGGGGGGAACACCGGGGAGCTGTTTTTT
CAGSYSSGGNTGELFF
>.|TRBD2|TRBJ2-1|TRBV28
TGTGCCAGCAGTTTACCCGGACTAGCGGGAGGGACAAGGGGGCAGTTCTTC
CASSLPGLAGGTRGQFF
>.|.|TRBJ2-1|TRBV7-9
TGTGCCAGCAGCTTAAGCATTTCAGGTCCACGTCCCTACAATGAGCAGTTCTTC
CASSLSISGPRPYNEQFF
>.|TRBD2|TRBJ2-1|TRBV9
TGTGCCAGCAGCGTCCGCGGGGGTGGCAATGAGCGGTTCTTC
CASSVRGGGNERFF
>many|.|TRBJ2-5|TRBV10-3
TGTGCCATCAGTGATAGTGGGGGAAAATTAGAGACCCAGTACTTC
CAISDSGGKLETQYF
>.|.|TRBJ2-5|TRBV7-9
TGTGCCAGCAGCTTAGAGGGGGCGGGACCCCAAGAGACCCAGTACTTC
CASSLEGAGPQETQYF
>.|.|TRBJ2-5|TRBV18
TGTGCCAGCTCACCTAAAACTCAAGGGCCCCTCCAAGAGACCCAGTACTTC
CASSPKTQGPLQETQYF
>few|TRBD2|TRBJ2-1|TRBV20-1
TGCAGTGCTAGAGATGGCGGGAGGGCTCATAATGAGCAGTTCTTC
CSARDGGRAHNEQFF